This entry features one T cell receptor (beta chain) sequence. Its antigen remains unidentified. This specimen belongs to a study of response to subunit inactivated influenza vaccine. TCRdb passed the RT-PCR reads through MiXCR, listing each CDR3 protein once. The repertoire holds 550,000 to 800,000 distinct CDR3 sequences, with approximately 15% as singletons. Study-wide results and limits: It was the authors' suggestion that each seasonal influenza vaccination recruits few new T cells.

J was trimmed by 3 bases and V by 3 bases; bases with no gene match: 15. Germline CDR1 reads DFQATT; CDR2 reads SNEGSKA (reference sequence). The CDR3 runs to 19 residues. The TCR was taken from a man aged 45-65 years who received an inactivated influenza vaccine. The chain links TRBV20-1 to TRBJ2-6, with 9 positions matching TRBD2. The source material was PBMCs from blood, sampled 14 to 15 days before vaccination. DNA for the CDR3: TGCAGTGCTAGCCCTCGTTCGGGACTAGCAGCCCTTGGGGCCAACGTCCTGACTTTC. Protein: CSASPRSGLAALGANVLTF.